This T cell receptor (beta chain) was captured by sequencing in a study of CD8 T cells in ankylosing spondylitis. Overall study findings and caveats: About 8 highly homologous variants made up a TCR beta motif that seemed to typify ankylosing spondylitis blood.

One entry per CDR3 protein, called by TCRdb with MiXCR from the 5' RACE reads. The profile covers around 450,000 distinct CDR3 sequences, with about 25% appearing a single time and roughly 1% taken by the ten largest. Germline values: CDR1 SGHRS, CDR2 YFSETQ. V shed 1 base and J shed 9 bases, with 17 bases lying between them. This CDR3 spans 15 amino acids. This clonotype has a count of ten or more. Its cognate antigen is unknown. The rearrangement uses TRBV5-1 and TRBJ2-4; TRBD2 is a possible D gene (6 bases). The TCR comes from a male donor with ankylosing spondylitis. Sequencing used blood, either unsorted or a sorted T cell fraction (not recorded which). In nucleotides, the CDR3 is TGCGCCAGCAGCTTGTCAGCGGGTGCCGACGTCATTCAGTACTTC. Amino acid sequence: CASSLSAGADVIQYF.